Presented here are 23 T cell receptor beta chains from one specimen sequenced in a study of cytomegalovirus exposure and HLA in healthy donors. PCR used 60 Vbeta primers and 13 Jbeta primers. The repertoire was sequenced with immunoSEQ multiplex PCR; TCRdb's copy has only in-frame clones and lacks some. The sample yields around 120,000 clones, around four fifths seen once. Material: PBMCs. The receptors here all came from a human donor in good health.

On this clone: The sample holds other DNA sequences that translate to the same CDR3. The rearrangement joins TRBV5-6 to TRBJ1-1; 8 bases fit TRBD1. J lost 8 bases, V lost 0 bases, and 0 bases had no gene match. The CDR3 is 12 residues long. The V gene's germline CDR1 is SGHDT and CDR2 YYEEEE. CDR3 DNA: TGTGCCAGCAGCTTGGGACAGGGGGAAGCTTTCTTT. Translated: CASSLGQGEAFF.

The V gene is TRBV18, the J gene TRBJ2-6, with D possibly TRBD2 on 5 matching bases. In germline, CDR1 is KGHSH, CDR2 LQKENI. The V gene lost 6 bases and the J gene lost 3 bases, with 21 bases spanning the gap. CDR3 length: 18 amino acids. This chain's CDR3 is CASSRGVGIQSGANVLTF. The CDR3 DNA reads as TGTGCCAGCTCTCGGGGAGTGGGCATCCAAAGTGGGGCCAACGTCCTGACTTTC.

This clone was counted only a few times. The chain links TRBV7-3 to TRBJ2-1, with D possibly being TRBD2 (7 bases). The CDR3 consists of 16 residues. Germline CDR1 and CDR2: SGHTA and FQGTGA. V was cut by 4 bases and J by 7 bases, with 20 bases left in between. The CDR3 DNA reads as TGTGCCAGCAGCTATTATGGGGGGGGGCTTGGAAATGAGCAGTTCTTC. Its translation: CASSYYGGGLGNEQFF.

V and J are TRBV9 and TRBJ1-5; TRBD1 aligns across 7 bases. Trimming cost V 0 bases and J 4 bases; bases outside gene matches: 13. There are 18 residues in the CDR3. Per germline, CDR1 SGDLS and CDR2 YYNGEE. The chain's CDR3 is CASSVDSTLRDSNQPQHF. CDR3 DNA: TGTGCCAGCAGCGTAGACTCCACACTCCGGGACAGTAATCAGCCCCAGCATTTT.

This rearrangement joins TRBV10-3 to TRBJ2-3; 11 nucleotides line up with TRBD1. The CDR3 covers 14 residues. Germline CDR1 reads ENHRY; CDR2 reads SYGVKD. V shed 10 bases, J shed 5 bases, and the junction held 8 bases outside the gene matches. The CDR3 here is CATWSGQGVDTQYF. CDR3 sequence (DNA): TGTGCCACTTGGTCGGGACAGGGGGTAGATACGCAGTATTTT.

V usage is TRBV27 and J usage is TRBJ1-5; the D gene is possibly TRBD1 (6 bases). Germline CDR1 is MNHEY and CDR2 is SMNVEV (reference sequence). The CDR3 extends over 16 amino acids. V was cut by 6 bases and J by 0 bases, with 15 bases left in between. For the CDR3, the DNA is TGTGCCAGCAGGCCCGGTCAGGGGTATAGCAATCAGCCCCAGCATTTT. It is translated as CASRPGQGYSNQPQHF.

CDR3: CASIRDRSSGANVLTF. The DNA of the CDR3 is TGTGCCAGTATCCGGGACAGAAGTAGTGGGGCCAACGTCCTGACTTTC. The V call is TRBV19, the J call TRBJ2-6; 7 nucleotides agree with TRBD1. J was trimmed by 3 bases and V by 7 bases; bases with no gene match: 9. The CDR3 covers 16 residues. Germline V gene lookup returns CDR1 LNHDA and CDR2 SQIVND (reference sequence).

This clone was counted between two and nine times. The genes are TRBV6-1 and TRBJ1-2; the D is unclear. CDR3 size: 15 residues. Germline V lookup: CDR1 MNHNS, CDR2 SASEGT. V dropped 5 bases and J dropped 5 bases, with 18 bases sitting between them. The CDR3, as DNA: TGTGCCAGCAGTAATCTTGGCGAGGGAAAGTATGGCTACACCTTC. Its protein product is CASSNLGEGKYGYTF.

The chain has TRBV5-4 and TRBJ1-2; 8 bases agree with TRBD1. The germline gives CDR1 SGHNT, CDR2 YYREEE (reference sequence). J was trimmed by 6 bases and V by 0 bases; bases with no gene match: 4. The CDR3 consists of 14 residues. CDR3 sequence (DNA): TGTGCCAGCAGCTTGGAGGACAGGGCGGATGGCTACACCTTC. Its translation: CASSLEDRADGYTF.

This clone occurred a few times. The gene calls are TRBV6-1 and TRBJ1-2, with D perhaps TRBD1 (5 bases). The CDR3 sequence is 12 residues long. The germline CDR1 and CDR2 sequences are MNHNS and SASEGT. V was clipped by 5 bases and J by 4 bases, with 8 bases between them. The CDR3 loop is CASSPGGYGYTF. The CDR3 bases are TGTGCCAGCAGTCCGGGGGGCTATGGCTACACCTTC.

The chain recombines TRBV2 with TRBJ2-1; 8 nucleotides align to TRBD2. From germline, CDR1 is SNHLY and CDR2 FYNNEI. The junction had 14 bases not matched to a gene; V was cut back by 5 bases and J by 8 bases. The CDR3 is 16 residues long. The CDR3 region has the DNA TGTGCCAGCAGTCCCTGGGTGGGCGGGGGGAGAGATGAGCAGTTCTTC. It codes for CASSPWVGGGRDEQFF.

In the case of this clone: At one end, the junction sequence differs from germline, possibly due to a read error. The same CDR3 is also encoded by other DNA sequences in this sample. The rearrangement joins TRBV5-1 to TRBJ2-7; TRBD2 matches at 7 bases. Germline-derived CDR1 and CDR2 are SGHRS and YFSETQ. The CDR3 is 13 amino acids. The CDR3, as DNA: TGCGCCAGCAGCCTCACTGGGAGGGTCGAGCAGTATTTC. This encodes CASSLTGRVEQYF.

V is TRBV11-3 and J is TRBJ2-2, with a tentative D call TRBD2 (5 bases). There are 17 residues in the CDR3. The V gene's germline CDR1 is SGHNT and CDR2 YENEEA. Trimming shortened V by 6 bases and J by 5 bases, and 22 bases separated the two germline ends. The CDR3 DNA follows: TGTGCCAGCAGTCTCCAGCCCGGGGTTGCGGTGACCGGGGAGCTGTTTTTT. Amino acids: CASSLQPGVAVTGELFF. The variable domain in full, with the rest retrieved from reference TRBV11-3 and TRBJ2-2, is EAGVVQSPRYKIIEKKQPVAFWCNPISGHNTLYWYLQNLGQGPELLIRYENEEAVDDSQLPKDRFSAERLKGVDSTLKIQPAELGDSAVYLCASSLQPGVAVTGELFFGEGSRLTVL.

This chain uses TRBV4-3 with TRBJ2-5; TRBD1 agrees at 8 bases. V lost 3 bases and J lost 5; bases outside the gene matches: 11. The CDR3 is 16 amino acids. From germline, CDR1 is LGHNA and CDR2 YSLEER. CDR3 coding DNA: TGCGCCAGCAGCCATAGAGCTCAGGGGGCGTTTGAGACCCAGTACTTC. This sequence encodes CASSHRAQGAFETQYF.

The chain carries TRBV7-6 and TRBJ2-7; perhaps TRBD1 as D (5 bases). The CDR3 runs 16 residues. Germline V gives CDR1 SGHVS, CDR2 FNYEAQ. Between the trimmed V and J ends, which lost 2 bases and 6 bases, there was a span of 20 bases. CDR3 in DNA: TGTGCCAGCAGCTTATTCGGGTCGACTGGGGCGGTCGAGCAGTACTTC. Its translation is CASSLFGSTGAVEQYF.

CDR3 coding DNA: TGTGCCAGCACCACGGGGGGGCCTGGCGGGGAGCTGTTTTTT. Residues: CASTTGGPGGELFF. The chain has TRBV5-4 and TRBJ2-2; 8 positions match TRBD2. V trimming: 6 bases; J trimming: 7 bases; junction bases outside the gene matches: 8. The CDR3 spans 14 residues. Germline CDR1 reads SGHNT; CDR2 reads YYREEE (reference sequence).

This chain links TRBV5-6 with TRBJ2-7; the D gene is possibly TRBD2 (6 bases). V was pared by 2 bases and J by 3 bases, with 12 bases between. The CDR3 totals 14 residues. Per germline, CDR1 SGHDT and CDR2 YYEEEE. Here the CDR3 reads CASSFYGLNYEQYF. CDR3 DNA sequence: TGTGCCAGCAGCTTCTATGGACTAAACTACGAGCAGTACTTC.

V gene TRBV5-5 combines with J gene TRBJ1-5; D remains unclear. The CDR3 is made up of 15 amino acids. Per germline, CDR1 SGHKS and CDR2 YYEKEE (reference sequence). Trimming shortened V by 5 bases and J by 0 bases, and 12 bases separated the two germline ends. The DNA for the CDR3 is TGTGCCAGCAGTCTTTCGGGGTATAGCAATCAGCCCCAGCATTTT. Translated: CASSLSGYSNQPQHF.

The genes are TRBV28 and TRBJ2-3; D ambiguous. The CDR3 is made up of 12 amino acids. Germline CDR1 MDHEN, CDR2 SYDVKM. V gave up 3 bases and J gave up 4 bases, with 5 bases separating them. The DNA of the CDR3 is TGTGCCAGCAGTTTCTACCCAGATACGCAGTATTTT. Translating gives CASSFYPDTQYF.

This chain connects TRBV5-1 to TRBJ2-7, with 7 positions matching TRBD1. The CDR3 runs to 16 residues. With V trimmed by 4 bases and J by 1 base, 11 bases remained unmatched. Germline V gene data show CDR1 as SGHRS and CDR2 as YFSETQ. The CDR3 is CASSPSQLGQSYEQYF. CDR3 in DNA: TGCGCCAGCAGCCCATCCCAATTGGGACAGTCCTACGAGCAGTACTTC.

V gene TRBV4-2 combines with J gene TRBJ2-5, with TRBD2 matching over 8 bases. V trimming: 4 bases; J trimming: 3 bases; junction bases outside the gene matches: 7. Germline V CDR1 and CDR2: LGHNA, YNFKEQ. The CDR3 extends over 15 amino acids. The CDR3 DNA follows: TGTGCCAGCAGCCCTTCCCCCGGGGGGGAAGAGACCCAGTACTTC. Amino acid sequence: CASSPSPGGEETQYF.

This chain joins TRBV4-1 and TRBJ2-1; possible D gene TRBD1, 6 bases. The CDR3 is made up of 12 amino acids. Trimming cost V 2 bases and J 13 bases, with 12 bases left between them. Germline V CDR1 and CDR2: MGHRA, YSYEKL. CDR3 bases: TGCGCCAGCAGCCAACCCAGGGGTCGCCAGTTCTTC. It yields the protein CASSQPRGRQFF.

J is TRBJ2-7 and V is TRBV7-9; 7 nucleotides align to TRBD1. With V trimmed by 6 bases and J by 2 bases, 13 bases remained unmatched. The V gene's germline CDR1 is SEHNR and CDR2 FQNEAQ (reference sequence). This CDR3 has 16 residues. The CDR3 spells CASRPFSGQNAYEQYF. CDR3 bases: TGTGCCAGCAGACCATTTTCGGGACAGAACGCCTACGAGCAGTACTTC.